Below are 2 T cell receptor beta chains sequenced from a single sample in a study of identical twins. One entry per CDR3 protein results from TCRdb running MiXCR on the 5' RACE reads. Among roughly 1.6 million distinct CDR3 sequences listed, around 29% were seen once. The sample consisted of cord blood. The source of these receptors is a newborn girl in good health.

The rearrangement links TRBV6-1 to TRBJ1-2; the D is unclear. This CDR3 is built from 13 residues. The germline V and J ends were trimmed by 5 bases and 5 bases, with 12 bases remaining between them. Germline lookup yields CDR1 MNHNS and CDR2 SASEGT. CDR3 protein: CASSPLNAYGYTF. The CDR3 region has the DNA TGTGCCAGCAGTCCATTAAATGCTTATGGCTACACCTTC.

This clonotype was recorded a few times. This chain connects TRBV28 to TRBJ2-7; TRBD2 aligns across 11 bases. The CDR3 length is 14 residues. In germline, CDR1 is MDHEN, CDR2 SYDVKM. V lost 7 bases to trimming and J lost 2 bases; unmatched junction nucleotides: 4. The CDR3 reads CASTSLAGAYEQYF. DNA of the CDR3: TGTGCCAGCACTTCACTAGCGGGAGCCTACGAGCAGTACTTC.